This T cell receptor beta chain stems from a study of blood T cells in healthy people across ages. Findings and caveats of the study: Strongly correlated with naive T cell percentage was TCR beta diversity. A conclusive naive versus antigen-experienced comparison was prevented by the unsorted PBMCs.

All donors came from Russia, were Caucasian and healthy, and spanned ages 6 to 90. A second roughly 6 to 12 cycle PCR used barcoded and J-beta primers. TCRdb processed the 5' RACE reads anew with MiXCR; each CDR3 protein has one entry. The sample lists around 820,000 distinct CDR3 sequences, roughly 25% occurring once. This clonotype was detected only a few times. Its target is unknown. The CDR3 contains 15 residues. The V gene end was trimmed by 7 bases and the J gene end by 6 bases; junction bases not matched to a gene: 12. Germline-derived CDR1 and CDR2 are SGHTA and FQGNSA. In addition, the sample was reused for a study of T cells of mothers and their children. That paper notes: Unrelated mother-child pairs always had slightly, but never significantly, lower normalized overlap than related pairs.

Specimen: blood. The TCR was taken from a boy between 10 and 17 years old in good health. The V call is TRBV7-2, the J call TRBJ1-5, with 7 bases that match TRBD1. CDR3 nucleotides: TGTGCCAGCAACAAGGAGGGGGCGCGTAGTCAGCCCCAGCATTTT. Protein: CASNKEGARSQPQHF.